This T cell receptor (beta chain) was obtained from a study of glioma-infiltrating T cells after dendritic cell vaccination. Data came from immunoSEQ multiplex PCR; TCRdb stores just in-frame clones and leaves some out. The top ten hold 5.3% of the sample, which has roughly 50,000 clones, around 91% seen once. Time point indicated: after dendritic cell vaccination, including at tumor progression/relapse. The V gene's germline CDR1 is SGHDT and CDR2 YYEEEE. This CDR3 region has 14 residues. The germline V and J ends were trimmed by 3 bases and 3 bases, with 13 bases remaining between them. This TCR was sampled from a human donor with glioblastoma. The rearrangement links TRBV5-6 to TRBJ2-7; a weak D match, TRBD1 (6 bases). The specimen comprised blood, sampled after dendritic cell vaccination. CDR3 sequence: CASSSGQGHYEQYF. In nucleotides, the CDR3 is TGTGCCAGCAGCTCGGGACAAGGCCACTACGAGCAGTACTTC.